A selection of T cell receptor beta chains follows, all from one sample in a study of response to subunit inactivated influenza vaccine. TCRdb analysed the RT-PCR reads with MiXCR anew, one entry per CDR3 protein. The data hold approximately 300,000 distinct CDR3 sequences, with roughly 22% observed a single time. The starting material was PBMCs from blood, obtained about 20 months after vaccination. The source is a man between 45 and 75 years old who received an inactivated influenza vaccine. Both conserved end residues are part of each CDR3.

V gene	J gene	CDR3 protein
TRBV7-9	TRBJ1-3	CASSLSPSGNTIYF
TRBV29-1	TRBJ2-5	CSVRGQGSTETQYF
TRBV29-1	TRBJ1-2	CSAEGQGAFGYTF
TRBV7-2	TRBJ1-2	CASTRRGSNYGYTF
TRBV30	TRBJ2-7	CAWSLGASYEQYF
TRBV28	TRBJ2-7	CASSFRLGGPREQYF
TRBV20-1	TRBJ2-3	CSARATGLAGVPSTTDTQYF
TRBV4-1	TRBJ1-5	CASSSTVQYSNQPQHF
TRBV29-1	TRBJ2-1	CSVAPGGGEQFF
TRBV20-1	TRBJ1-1	CSVRTGAMNTEAFF
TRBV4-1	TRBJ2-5	CASSQDPLGPETQYF
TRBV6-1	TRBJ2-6	CASRTGNTNVLTF
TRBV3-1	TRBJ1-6	CASSQLDRMVGNSPLHF
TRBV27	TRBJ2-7	CASSFVSGRGYEQYF
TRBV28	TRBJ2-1	CASIQSDLFYNEQFF
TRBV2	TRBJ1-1	CASSEQGARTEAFF
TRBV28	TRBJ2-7	CASSRGGAQTIEQYF
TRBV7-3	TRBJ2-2	CASSFSPRQVMNTGELFF
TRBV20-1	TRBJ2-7	CSASRPSGVYEQYF
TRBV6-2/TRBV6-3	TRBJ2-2	CASSYSNIGELFF
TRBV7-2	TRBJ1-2	CASSLAGDSYGYTF
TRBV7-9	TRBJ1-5	CASSATGPNQPQHF
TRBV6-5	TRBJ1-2	CASSYSLRSYGYTF
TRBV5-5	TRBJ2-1	CASSLGGWEYNEQFF
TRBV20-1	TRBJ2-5	CSARTGGASGMETQYF
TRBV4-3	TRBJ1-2	CASSQTGFVRDGYTF
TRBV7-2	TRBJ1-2	CASSPDSTYGYTF
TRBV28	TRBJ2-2	CASSLLTSHAATGELFF
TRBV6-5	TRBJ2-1	CASSYLGHNEQFF
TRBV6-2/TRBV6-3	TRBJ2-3	CASSYPGTPQYF
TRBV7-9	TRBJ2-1	CASSLVFTGSIDNEQFF
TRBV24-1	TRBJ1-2	CATSDPRSYGYTF
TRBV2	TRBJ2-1	CASRYRETGGRNEQFF
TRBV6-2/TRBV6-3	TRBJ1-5	CASRQGQGGNQPQHF
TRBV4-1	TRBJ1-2	CASSQGRTGDNYGYTF
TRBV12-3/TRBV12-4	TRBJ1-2	CASSPSGGGGHGYTF
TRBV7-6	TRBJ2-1	CASSLAGVSSYNEQFF
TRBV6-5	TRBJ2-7	CASSWGLVEYEQYF
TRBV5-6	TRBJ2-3	CASSGEGAPDTQYF
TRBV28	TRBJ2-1	CASSLQGAREEQSF
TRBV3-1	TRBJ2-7	CASSPRGGVVFEQYF
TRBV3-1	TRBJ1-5	CASSHGGVSQPQHF
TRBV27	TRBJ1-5	CASSFDRTVAQHF